These T cell receptor beta chains were read from a single sample in a study of shared clonotypes between healthy human individuals. Clones were read by immunoSEQ multiplex PCR, and TCRdb kept only the in-frame ones, dropping some. The sample has about 320,000 clones; roughly 87% are singletons. Sequencing input: memory CD8+ T cells sorted from blood. These receptors were collected from a man aged 18 to 30 in good health. The CDR3 runs from the conserved cysteine through the conserved F or W. D genes are given only for firm matches.

j_call: TRBJ2-5
d_call: .
v_call: TRBV4-1
cdr3_aa: CASSQDQETQYF

j_call: TRBJ2-2
d_call: TRBD2
v_call: TRBV14
cdr3_aa: CASSQEIGRGTGELFF

j_call: TRBJ1-5
d_call: TRBD1
v_call: TRBV10-1
cdr3_aa: CASSGQGAQPQHF

j_call: TRBJ1-4
d_call: .
v_call: TRBV6-1
cdr3_aa: CASSEAPNEKLFF

j_call: TRBJ2-2
d_call: TRBD2
v_call: TRBV29-1
cdr3_aa: CSVELAGGGNTGELFF

j_call: TRBJ1-2
d_call: TRBD1
v_call: TRBV5-5
cdr3_aa: CASSTSDRTNYGYTF

j_call: TRBJ1-5
d_call: .
v_call: TRBV9
cdr3_aa: CASSPGGSNQPQHF

j_call: TRBJ2-7
d_call: TRBD1
v_call: TRBV14
cdr3_aa: CASSRQSGTGFYEQYF

j_call: TRBJ1-5
d_call: TRBD1
v_call: TRBV7-8
cdr3_aa: CASSTSGTGGNQPQHF

j_call: TRBJ2-1
d_call: .
v_call: TRBV6-5
cdr3_aa: CASSYSNMNEQFF

j_call: TRBJ2-7
d_call: .
v_call: TRBV6-5
cdr3_aa: CASSPGLRSSYEQYF

j_call: TRBJ1-1
d_call: TRBD1
v_call: TRBV2
cdr3_aa: CATTWTGSTEAFF

j_call: TRBJ2-3
d_call: TRBD2
v_call: TRBV28
cdr3_aa: CASSWTSGATDTQYF

j_call: TRBJ2-3
d_call: TRBD2
v_call: TRBV25-1
cdr3_aa: CASSQQGLADFTDTQYF

j_call: TRBJ1-6
d_call: .
v_call: TRBV30
cdr3_aa: CAWSNEGEGNSPLHF

j_call: TRBJ2-1
d_call: TRBD2
v_call: TRBV5-6
cdr3_aa: CASSPGLAAGNEQFF

j_call: TRBJ1-2
d_call: TRBD1
v_call: TRBV7-9
cdr3_aa: CASSQTLLQGSYGYTF

j_call: TRBJ1-1
d_call: .
v_call: TRBV2
cdr3_aa: CASSEGRLNTEAFF

j_call: TRBJ2-5
d_call: .
v_call: TRBV27
cdr3_aa: CASSLSGVDTQYF

j_call: TRBJ2-5
d_call: TRBD1
v_call: TRBV28
cdr3_aa: CASRGSTGGGETQYF

j_call: TRBJ2-7
d_call: TRBD2
v_call: TRBV5-1
cdr3_aa: CASSTGTTYEQYF

j_call: TRBJ2-1
d_call: .
v_call: TRBV7-9
cdr3_aa: CASSFPRTWLNDEQFF

j_call: TRBJ1-2
d_call: .
v_call: TRBV27
cdr3_aa: CASSISVLYGYTF

j_call: TRBJ2-5
d_call: .
v_call: TRBV11-2
cdr3_aa: CASSSFGQYQETQYF

j_call: TRBJ2-7
d_call: .
v_call: TRBV10-3
cdr3_aa: CAISESRADSYEQYF

j_call: TRBJ2-5
d_call: .
v_call: TRBV6-5
cdr3_aa: CASSYSPGSYQETQYF

j_call: TRBJ1-5
d_call: TRBD1
v_call: TRBV27
cdr3_aa: CASSLTGGRSNQPQHF

j_call: TRBJ2-7
d_call: .
v_call: TRBV5-5
cdr3_aa: CASSLVWASYEQYF

j_call: TRBJ2-7
d_call: .
v_call: TRBV27
cdr3_aa: CASSPYRDDPYEQYF

j_call: .
d_call: TRBD1
v_call: TRBV27
cdr3_aa: CASSLSPATGSYEQYF

j_call: TRBJ1-6
d_call: TRBD1
v_call: TRBV28
cdr3_aa: CASTWDRWAPLHF

j_call: TRBJ2-1
d_call: TRBD2
v_call: TRBV7-8
cdr3_aa: CASSLSGSGGNEQFF

j_call: TRBJ1-1
d_call: .
v_call: TRBV29-1
cdr3_aa: CSVDWGNTEAFF

j_call: TRBJ1-1
d_call: .
v_call: TRBV7-9
cdr3_aa: CASSFMEPEAFF

j_call: TRBJ2-1
d_call: TRBD1
v_call: TRBV29-1
cdr3_aa: CSVERIPGQLYNEQFF

j_call: TRBJ2-7
d_call: .
v_call: TRBV7-8
cdr3_aa: CASSLKLGQSYEQYF

j_call: TRBJ2-7
d_call: .
v_call: TRBV27
cdr3_aa: CASNVQGGYDEQYF

j_call: TRBJ1-6
d_call: .
v_call: TRBV4-3
cdr3_aa: CASSQDLRSYNSPLHF

j_call: TRBJ1-5
d_call: .
v_call: TRBV9
cdr3_aa: CASSVAGEMDQPQHF

j_call: TRBJ2-5
d_call: .
v_call: TRBV7-9
cdr3_aa: CASSSQRETQYF

j_call: TRBJ2-7
d_call: .
v_call: TRBV28
cdr3_aa: CASSLFLEVFPRDIFYEQYF

j_call: TRBJ2-2
d_call: .
v_call: TRBV30
cdr3_aa: CAYKPENTGELFF

j_call: TRBJ1-2
d_call: TRBD1
v_call: TRBV7-8
cdr3_aa: CASSSPRQGSNYGYTF

j_call: TRBJ2-7
d_call: .
v_call: TRBV28
cdr3_aa: CASSNRDSNSFEQYF

j_call: TRBJ2-1
d_call: .
v_call: TRBV30
cdr3_aa: CAWSGWTNTDEQFF

j_call: TRBJ2-7
d_call: .
v_call: TRBV7-9
cdr3_aa: CASSLVVDLTYEQYF

j_call: TRBJ2-1
d_call: TRBD2
v_call: TRBV6-5
cdr3_aa: CASSFGLVGNEQFF

j_call: TRBJ2-5
d_call: TRBD1
v_call: TRBV30
cdr3_aa: CAWSHGTGWETQYF

j_call: TRBJ1-6
d_call: .
v_call: TRBV5-4
cdr3_aa: CASSIEGALHF

j_call: TRBJ1-4
d_call: TRBD1
v_call: TRBV15
cdr3_aa: CATSITTGATNEKLFF

j_call: TRBJ2-2
d_call: .
v_call: TRBV10-3
cdr3_aa: CAIRDPNTGELFF

j_call: TRBJ1-6
d_call: .
v_call: TRBV11-3
cdr3_aa: CASSLGPTTPLHF

j_call: TRBJ2-7
d_call: .
v_call: TRBV7-9
cdr3_aa: CASSLVLGYEQYF

j_call: TRBJ1-2
d_call: TRBD1
v_call: TRBV7-8
cdr3_aa: CASSLETGNYGYTF